The source of this T cell receptor (beta chain) is a study of cytomegalovirus exposure and HLA in healthy donors. In the study overall: When just under 400 donors were genotyped, 81% of them were found to fall in the Caucasian-associated ancestry cluster. Whole-study findings and limits: Analyzed later, most CMV-associated TCR beta chains appeared HLA-restricted. Some public TCRs appeared in many individuals, while most sequences were rare. In an earlier analysis, in some 500 donors, most V segments appeared productive either ~90% or ~30% of the time.

As for this clone: Its specificity is not known.

J lost 8 bases, V lost 5 bases, and 8 bases had no gene match. In germline, CDR1 is SEHNR, CDR2 FQNEAQ (reference sequence). The CDR3 runs 13 residues. The PCR made use of 60 Vbeta and 13 Jbeta primers. Here immunoSEQ multiplex PCR was the method, and the copy in TCRdb shows in-frame clones only, minus some. The sample holds some 200,000 clones, about 80% seen once. The sample comprised PBMCs. The chain uses TRBV7-9 and TRBJ1-2; 7 bases map to TRBD1. The clonotype was recovered from an older woman in good health and CMV-seropositive. The chain's CDR3 is CASSPPGTVGYTF. The CDR3 nucleotides are TGTGCCAGCAGCCCCCCCGGGACAGTGGGCTACACCTTC.